What follows are 11 T cell receptor beta chains derived from one specimen sequenced in a study of T-cell reconstitution after alpha-beta-depleted transplantation in children. TCRbeta library preparation incorporated unique molecular identifiers. Using its own MiXCR run on the PCR reads, TCRdb lists one record per CDR3 protein. This repertoire shows around 230,000 distinct CDR3 sequences, over 15% found once; its top ten account for approximately 40%. The source material was PBMCs, mostly from graft donor cells, sampled 360 days after TCRalphabeta/CD19-depleted stem cell transplant. These receptors were taken from a male patient aged 2-15 years who had a stem cell transplant for acute lymphoblastic leukemia, so the T cells may come from the graft donor.

This clonotype was recorded at least ten times. This chain connects TRBV20-1 to TRBJ1-2, with 9 bases aligning to TRBD1. Trimming at V came to 6 bases and at J to 6 bases, leaving 17 bases not matched to a gene. The CDR3 spans 16 residues. CDR1 and CDR2 (germline): DFQATT, SNEGSKA (reference sequence). CDR3 nucleotide sequence: TGCAGTGCCCCGAAGGCTCCAGGACAGGGGAGCGATGGCTACACCTTC. This codes for CSAPKAPGQGSDGYTF.

This chain uses TRBV27 with TRBJ2-3; 10 bases align to TRBD2. The CDR3 runs to 16 residues. V trimming: 6 bases; J trimming: 4 bases; junction bases outside the gene matches: 10. Germline V gene lookup returns CDR1 MNHEY and CDR2 SMNVEV (reference sequence). The CDR3 DNA is TGTGCCAGCAGGCGTGTCGGGACTAGCGTGGCAGATACGCAGTATTTT. This sequence encodes CASRRVGTSVADTQYF.

The chain joins TRBV27 to TRBJ2-2, with D possibly being TRBD1 (6 bases). This CDR3 spans 15 amino acids. CDR1 and CDR2 from the germline V gene are MNHEY and SMNVEV (reference sequence). V gave up 4 bases and J gave up 6 bases, with 15 bases separating them. The CDR3 loop is CASSWAGVLSGELFF. The CDR3 DNA sequence: TGTGCCAGCAGTTGGGCAGGGGTCTTGTCCGGGGAGCTGTTTTTT.

This clonotype was seen more than once but under ten times. V and J are TRBV5-1 and TRBJ2-5, with D tentatively TRBD2 (6 bases). The V and J ends lost 4 bases and 1 base respectively, with 20 bases between them. CDR3 length equals 17 residues. Germline V gene data show CDR1 as SGHRS and CDR2 as YFSETQ. Here the CDR3 DNA reads TGCGCCAGCAGCAAGGTCCCCCTAGCGAACCCCCAAGAGACCCAGTACTTC. Translation: CASSKVPLANPQETQYF.

This clonotype was seen repeatedly, ten times or more. This sequence joins TRBV5-1 and TRBJ1-2; D unclear. CDR3 length equals 14 residues. Between the trimmed V and J ends, which lost 3 bases and 4 bases, there was a span of 13 bases. CDR1 and CDR2 from the germline V gene are SGHRS and YFSETQ. CDR3 protein: CASSSEEEGYGYTF. CDR3 in DNA: TGCGCCAGCAGCTCGGAGGAGGAAGGCTATGGCTACACCTTC.

This clonotype has only a few counts. The chain combines TRBV7-7 with TRBJ2-2; TRBD2 is a possible D gene (6 bases). The germline gives CDR1 SSHAT, CDR2 FNYEAQ (reference sequence). Trimming took 5 bases from V and 7 from J, leaving 8 bases between them. The CDR3 covers 12 residues. The CDR3 sequence: CASSRGVGELFF. The CDR3 coding sequence is TGTGCCAGCAGCCGCGGGGTCGGGGAGCTGTTTTTT.

This clonotype was recorded at least ten times. This CDR3 reads CASSLGDSLAKNIQYF. Here the CDR3 DNA reads TGCGCCAGCAGCTTGGGGGACAGCCTAGCCAAAAACATTCAGTACTTC. This chain joins TRBV5-1 and TRBJ2-4, with 7 bases that match TRBD1. Losses at the gene ends were 0 bases for V and 0 bases for J; bases not matched to a gene: 3. Looked up from germline, CDR1 is SGHRS and CDR2 is YFSETQ. CDR3 length equals 16 residues.

The table lists this clonotype with many counts. The rearrangement joins TRBV5-6 to TRBJ2-2; possible D gene TRBD1, 6 bases. The CDR3 sequence is 12 residues long. The V end was cut by 4 bases, the J end by 6 bases, with 7 bases between. Germline V lookup: CDR1 SGHDT, CDR2 YYEEEE. DNA for the CDR3: TGTGCCAGCAGCCGGACAGCCGGGGAGCTGTTTTTT. This sequence encodes CASSRTAGELFF. The full variable domain, its missing parts supplied by reference TRBV5-6 and TRBJ2-2, is DAGVTQSPTHLIKTRGQQVTLRCSPKSGHDTVSWYQQALGQGPQFIFQYYEEEERQRGNFPDRFSGHQFPNYSSELNVNALLLGDSALYLCASSRTAGELFFGEGSRLTVL.

This clonotype has more than one count but fewer than ten. The V gene is TRBV14, the J gene TRBJ2-7; TRBD2 aligns across 11 bases. Germline V gene data show CDR1 as SGHDN and CDR2 as FVKESK. J lost 2 bases, V lost 3 bases, and 3 bases had no gene match. This CDR3 is built from 15 residues. The CDR3 protein is CASSHRLAGTYEQYF. CDR3 nucleotides: TGTGCCAGCAGCCATCGACTAGCGGGGACCTACGAGCAGTACTTC. The full variable domain, completed using reference TRBV14 and TRBJ2-7, is EAGVTQFPSHSVIEKGQTVTLRCDPISGHDNLYWYRRVMGKEIKFLLHFVKESKQDESGMPNNRFLAERTGGTYSTLKVQPAELEDSGVYFCASSHRLAGTYEQYFGPGTRLTVT.

This clonotype was counted ten times or more. This chain joins TRBV2 and TRBJ2-3, with D tentatively TRBD2 (5 bases). V lost 1 base to trimming and J lost 3 bases, with 14 bases between them. This CDR3 has 16 amino acids. The germline CDR1 and CDR2 sequences are SNHLY and FYNNEI. The chain's CDR3 is CASSEGRNGWTDTQYF. DNA of the CDR3: TGTGCCAGCAGTGAAGGGAGGAACGGTTGGACAGATACGCAGTATTTT.

This chain uses TRBV11-2 with TRBJ2-1, with TRBD1 identical over 8 bases. V was clipped by 5 bases and J by 9 bases; unmatched bases: 12. CDR3 length: 15 residues. Germline V gives CDR1 SGHAT, CDR2 FQNNGV. The CDR3 loop reads CASSPNRGRGLEQFF. The CDR3, as DNA: TGTGCCAGCAGCCCTAATCGGGGCAGGGGGCTTGAGCAGTTCTTC.